These 3 T cell receptor beta chains share one sample of origin, sequenced in a study of response to subunit inactivated influenza vaccine. Each CDR3 protein gets one entry after TCRdb re-called the RT-PCR reads with MiXCR. The table has 800,000 to 1,000,000 distinct CDR3 sequences, approximately 21% seen once. This specimen consisted of PBMCs from blood, obtained about 5 days after vaccination. Source of these receptors: a man aged 50-59 years who received an inactivated influenza vaccine.

This clonotype has a handful of counts. V gene TRBV5-1 combines with J gene TRBJ2-3, with D uncertain. The CDR3 runs 13 residues. V was trimmed by 0 bases and J by 6 bases, leaving 8 bases between them. Germline CDR1 is SGHRS and CDR2 is YFSETQ. The CDR3 protein is CASSLVMTDTQYF. The CDR3 DNA is TGCGCCAGCAGCTTGGTAATGACGGATACGCAGTATTTT.

This clonotype has more than one count but fewer than ten. The chain employs TRBV27 and TRBJ2-1, with 10 positions matching TRBD2. Germline CDR1 is MNHEY and CDR2 is SMNVEV (reference sequence). The CDR3 covers 16 residues. The V gene end was trimmed by 2 bases and the J gene end by 8 bases; junction bases not matched to a gene: 9. CDR3 region: CASSLLTSGDLYEQFF. CDR3 bases: TGTGCCAGCAGTTTACTCACTAGCGGGGATCTATATGAGCAGTTCTTC.

This clonotype was picked up a small number of times. The chain is built from TRBV15 and TRBJ2-5, with 7 positions matching TRBD2. This CDR3 is 14 amino acids long. CDR1 and CDR2 (germline): LNHNV, YYDKDF (reference sequence). The V segment lost 4 bases and the J segment 3 bases; nucleotides outside the gene matches: 5. The CDR3 sequence: CATSTKTSKETQYF. DNA of the CDR3: TGTGCCACCAGCACCAAGACTAGCAAAGAGACCCAGTACTTC.